The clone carrying this T cell receptor (beta chain) was observed a few times. Its antigen is as yet unknown. Time point given: patch test 1, 2 weeks after DPC sensitization. The treatment is: therapeutic diphenylcyclopropenone sensitization with weekly scalp DPC. This record belongs to a study of human T cells and chemical hapten exposure. Turning to the study itself: Per-sample TCR yields varied mainly from small pooled library volume differences.

The V gene's germline CDR1 is SGHRS and CDR2 YFSETQ. V dropped 2 bases and J dropped 4; count of bases not matched to a gene: 8. The CDR3 length is 16 residues. Study observations and caveats: PT1 expanded TCR numbers tracked positively with patch test score.

TCRdb called the RACE reads again in MiXCR, with one record for every CDR3 protein. The data contain some 380,000 distinct CDR3 sequences, approximately 5.1% of them singletons. The material sequenced was whole blood, taken in connection with sensitization to the hapten diphenylcyclopropenone (DPC). The chain has TRBV5-1 and TRBJ2-1; 8 nucleotides match TRBD1. The receptor was derived from a woman aged 45-59 years with alopecia areata. Some clones in this sample may be carry-over from other donors' samples. In DNA, the CDR3 is TGCGCCAGCAGCTTATTACAGGGGGGTGATTACAATGAGCAGTTCTTC. Its translation is CASSLLQGGDYNEQFF.